Each of the 26 T cell receptor beta chains below was sequenced from the same sample in a study of control samples from healthy donors and cancer patients. Produced via immunoSEQ multiplex PCR; TCRdb's table is partial and in-frame only. The sample carries about 83,000 clones, 75% to 95% recorded once. Sample: blood. The receptors originated from a middle-aged man in good health.

This CDR3 is CASSGVPLNTEAFF. The CDR3 region has the DNA TGTGCCAGCAGCGGAGTTCCCCTGAACACTGAAGCTTTCTTT. The V gene is TRBV6-5, the J gene TRBJ1-1; D not certain. The CDR3 loop spans 14 amino acids. Germline CDR1 and CDR2: MNHEY and SVGAGI. V was trimmed by 6 bases and J by 0 bases, leaving 11 bases between them.

The J gene is TRBJ1-3, the V gene TRBV4-1; weak D call: TRBD1 (5 bases). Germline V lookup: CDR1 MGHRA, CDR2 YSYEKL. The CDR3 extends over 18 amino acids. The germline V and J ends were trimmed by 1 base and 2 bases, with 18 bases remaining between them. Written as DNA, the CDR3 is TGCGCCAGCAGCCAAGTACGTGGTGCCAGGGCTCCTGGAAACACCATATATTTT. Translating gives CASSQVRGARAPGNTIYF.

V usage is TRBV9 and J usage is TRBJ2-3, with D unclear. The CDR3 has 12 amino acids. Germline values: CDR1 SGDLS, CDR2 YYNGEE. The ends were cut back, 3 bases at V and 5 bases at J, with 7 bases in the middle. The CDR3 loop reads CASSEIRDTQYF. CDR3 in DNA: TGTGCCAGCAGCGAAATTCGAGATACGCAGTATTTT.

This clone was recorded once. The J gene is TRBJ1-1, the V gene TRBV5-4; D gene ambiguous. Trimming shortened V by 1 base and J by 0 bases, and 4 bases separated the two germline ends. CDR1 SGHNT and CDR2 YYREEE come from the germline V gene (reference sequence). CDR3 size: 13 residues. CDR3 bases: TGTGCCAGCAGCTTGACTATGAACACTGAAGCTTTCTTT. Its protein product is CASSLTMNTEAFF.

The chain recombines TRBV7-9 with TRBJ1-6; weak D call: TRBD1 (5 bases). Trimming took 5 bases from V and 13 from J, leaving 15 bases between them. In germline, CDR1 is SEHNR, CDR2 FQNEAQ (reference sequence). The CDR3 covers 13 residues. CDR3 residues: CASSTGGSMPLHF. CDR3 DNA: TGTGCCAGCAGCACGGGGGGTTCGATGCCCCTCCACTTT.

The chain combines TRBV6-6 with TRBJ1-6; 10 bases map to TRBD1. V gave up 4 bases and J gave up 8 bases; unmatched junction bases: 5. The CDR3 totals 15 residues. The germline CDR1 and CDR2 sequences are MNHNY and SVGAGI (reference sequence). Written as DNA, the CDR3 is TGTGCCAGCAGTTCGGACAGGGGGAGATATTCACCCCTCCACTTT. Residues: CASSSDRGRYSPLHF.

V gene TRBV4-1 combines with J gene TRBJ1-2, with D unresolved. Per germline, CDR1 MGHRA and CDR2 YSYEKL. This CDR3 is built from 15 residues. Trimming took off 1 base at V and 4 bases at J, with 13 bases between the two ends. The DNA for the CDR3 is TGCGCCAGCAGCCAAGCATCTTCAGGACCCTATGGCTACACCTTC. Translation gives CASSQASSGPYGYTF.

The chain has TRBV7-9 and TRBJ1-5, with a tentative D call TRBD1 (6 bases). The V gene lost 4 bases and the J gene lost 14 bases, with 15 bases spanning the gap. CDR1 and CDR2 from the germline V gene are SEHNR and FQNEAQ (reference sequence). CDR3 length: 12 amino acids. CDR3 coding DNA: TGTGCCAGCAGCTCACCACAGGGAAAAGAGCATTTT. Residues: CASSSPQGKEHF.

The chain couples TRBV5-5 to TRBJ1-1; no firm D call. Looked up from germline, CDR1 is SGHKS and CDR2 is YYEKEE (reference sequence). The ends were cut back, 3 bases at V and 0 bases at J, with 12 bases in the middle. This CDR3 comprises 15 residues. CDR3 in amino acids: CASSYWATLNTEAFF. The DNA of the CDR3 is TGTGCCAGCAGCTATTGGGCCACCTTGAACACTGAAGCTTTCTTT.

The CDR3 is CASTPSGPTNGYTF. The CDR3 nucleotides are TGTGCCAGCACCCCCTCGGGGCCAACGAATGGCTACACCTTC. The chain recombines TRBV5-6 with TRBJ1-2; tentative D call: TRBD1 (5 bases). Germline assignment: CDR1 SGHDT and CDR2 YYEEEE. CDR3 length: 14 amino acids. The ends were cut back, 6 bases at V and 6 bases at J, with 18 bases in the middle.

The V call is TRBV6-6, the J call TRBJ2-1; TRBD1 is a possible D gene (6 bases). The V gene's germline CDR1 is MNHNY and CDR2 SVGAGI (reference sequence). V lost 4 bases to trimming and J lost 2 bases, with 9 bases between them. The CDR3 covers 14 residues. The CDR3 here is CASSSDRTYNEQFF. Written as DNA, the CDR3 is TGTGCCAGCAGTTCCGACAGGACCTACAATGAGCAGTTCTTC.

V is TRBV7-7 and J is TRBJ2-5; D is possibly TRBD1 (6 bases). The CDR3 covers 13 residues. Deletions cut 2 bases from V and 4 bases from J, with 8 bases between. Per germline, CDR1 SSHAT and CDR2 FNYEAQ (reference sequence). CDR3 loop: CASSLQGRETQYF. The CDR3 bases are TGTGCCAGCAGCTTACAGGGGAGAGAGACCCAGTACTTC.

The chain uses TRBV4-3 and TRBJ2-3; TRBD1 is a possible D gene (6 bases). V shed 6 bases and J shed 4 bases, with 14 bases lying between them. Germline-derived CDR1 and CDR2 are LGHNA and YSLEER. CDR3 size: 14 residues. This CDR3 reads CASSPQGLSDTQYF. CDR3 DNA sequence: TGCGCCAGCAGTCCTCAGGGGTTGTCAGATACGCAGTATTTT.

The chain recombines TRBV19 with TRBJ2-3; D gene ambiguous. Germline loops: CDR1 LNHDA, CDR2 SQIVND (reference sequence). Deletions cut 2 bases from V and 6 bases from J, with 9 bases between. CDR3 size: 13 residues. CDR3 residues: CASSISLGDTQYF. The CDR3 nucleotides are TGTGCCAGTAGTATATCCCTCGGCGATACGCAGTATTTT.

J is TRBJ1-1 and V is TRBV4-2; a possible D gene is TRBD1 (6 bases). The V end was cut by 4 bases, the J end by 1 base, with 13 bases between. The CDR3 runs 15 residues. Germline-derived CDR1 and CDR2 are LGHNA and YNFKEQ. CDR3: CASSLQGFENTEAFF. The CDR3 bases are TGTGCCAGCAGCCTACAGGGCTTTGAGAACACTGAAGCTTTCTTT.

This clone was found a few times. The gene calls are TRBV9 and TRBJ2-4, with D tentatively TRBD2 (6 bases). The CDR3 has 14 residues. Trimming took off 4 bases at V and 0 bases at J, with 8 bases between the two ends. Germline values: CDR1 SGDLS, CDR2 YYNGEE. CDR3 loop: CASSPGLAKNIQYF. CDR3 nucleotide sequence: TGTGCCAGCAGCCCGGGACTAGCCAAAAACATTCAGTACTTC.

This clone was found once. The J gene is TRBJ2-3, the V gene TRBV6-2 or TRBV6-3; TRBD2 aligns across 11 bases. V shed 2 bases, J shed 2 bases, and the junction held 6 bases outside the gene matches. The CDR3 runs 17 residues. The germline V gene encodes CDR1 MNHEY and CDR2 SVGEGT. The CDR3 DNA reads TGTGCCAGCAGTTACCTAGCGGGGGGCTTAGACACAGATACGCAGTATTTT. Translation: CASSYLAGGLDTDTQYF.

V usage is TRBV27 and J usage is TRBJ2-7; TRBD1 is a possible D gene (5 bases). V lost 2 bases and J 7 bases, leaving 15 bases between the germline ends. Looked up from germline, CDR1 is MNHEY and CDR2 is SMNVEV (reference sequence). The CDR3 spans 14 residues. The DNA for the CDR3 is TGTGCCAGCAGTTTAGGCCCCACAGGAATTGAGCAGTACTTC. This codes for CASSLGPTGIEQYF.

This clone was observed once. The V gene is TRBV21-1, the J gene TRBJ1-3; the table calls TRBD1, which could not be checked here. TRBV21-1 is listed as a pseudogene. The CDR3 is 15 amino acids. The CDR3 loop reads CASIHRPRSGNTIYF. The CDR3 DNA sequence: TGTGCCAGCATCCACAGGCCCCGCTCTGGAAACACCATATATTTT.

The chain carries TRBV19 and TRBJ1-5, with 8 bases fitting TRBD1. This CDR3 spans 16 amino acids. Per the germline V gene, CDR1 is LNHDA and CDR2 is SQIVND (reference sequence). The trim removed 2 bases at V and 0 bases at J, leaving 3 bases unmatched. CDR3 nucleotides: TGTGCCAGTAGTATAAGGACAGGGATTAGCAATCAGCCCCAGCATTTT. Encoded protein: CASSIRTGISNQPQHF.

This chain joins TRBV12-3 or TRBV12-4 and TRBJ2-7; D may be TRBD2 (5 bases). Between the trimmed V and J ends, which lost 6 bases and 3 bases, there was a span of 12 bases. The CDR3 has 13 amino acids. CDR3 loop: CASSPEAGYEQYF. The CDR3 DNA follows: TGTGCCAGCAGCCCGGAGGCCGGCTACGAGCAGTACTTC.

The chain employs TRBV7-2 and TRBJ2-7; D is uncertain. From germline, CDR1 is SGHTA and CDR2 FQGNSA. Deletions cut 1 base from V and 0 bases from J, with 10 bases between. This CDR3 has 15 residues. The CDR3 sequence is CASSLGYGFSYEQYF. The CDR3 nucleotides are TGTGCCAGCAGCTTAGGTTACGGTTTCTCCTACGAGCAGTACTTC.

The genes are TRBV27 and TRBJ1-4; D not resolved. Germline V CDR1 and CDR2: MNHEY, SMNVEV (reference sequence). Trimming shortened V by 2 bases and J by 1 base, and 8 bases separated the two germline ends. The length of the CDR3 is 15 residues. The CDR3 spells CASSLRTETNEKLFF. The CDR3, as DNA: TGTGCCAGCAGTTTAAGGACGGAAACTAATGAAAAACTGTTTTTT. Supplemented by reference TRBV27 and TRBJ1-4, the full variable domain reads EAQVTQNPRYLITVTGKKLTVTCSQNMNHEYMSWYRQDPGLGLRQIYYSMNVEVTDKGDVPEGYKVSRKEKRNFPLILESPSPNQTSLYFCASSLRTETNEKLFFGSGTQLSVL.

As DNA, the CDR3 is TGTGCCAGCAGTGGACCCCGACAGCATAATCAGCCCCAGCATTTT. The encoded protein is CASSGPRQHNQPQHF. The chain joins TRBV2 to TRBJ1-5, with a possible D match to TRBD1 (5 bases). The CDR3 is 15 residues long. Germline V gene sequence: CDR1 SNHLY, CDR2 FYNNEI. With 4 bases removed from V and 4 bases from J, the gap between germline ends came to 14 bases.

The chain carries TRBV7-8 and TRBJ2-3; TRBD2 matches 12 bases. CDR1 is SGHVS and CDR2 is FQNEAQ in the germline V gene. The J segment lost 5 bases and the V segment lost 3 bases, leaving 6 bases of the junction unmatched. The CDR3 is made up of 16 amino acids. The CDR3, as DNA: TGTGCCAGCAGCTTCTCGCCTAGCGGGGGGGTAGATACGCAGTATTTT. Encoded protein: CASSFSPSGGVDTQYF.

V is TRBV5-4 and J is TRBJ2-5; D might be TRBD2 (6 bases). V was trimmed by 4 bases and J by 1 base, leaving 17 bases between them. Germline V CDR1 and CDR2: SGHNT, YYREEE (reference sequence). This CDR3 spans 16 amino acids. CDR3 DNA sequence: TGTGCCAGCAGCCGAAGAGGCGGGGCGTCCCAAGAGACCCAGTACTTC. It codes for CASSRRGGASQETQYF.